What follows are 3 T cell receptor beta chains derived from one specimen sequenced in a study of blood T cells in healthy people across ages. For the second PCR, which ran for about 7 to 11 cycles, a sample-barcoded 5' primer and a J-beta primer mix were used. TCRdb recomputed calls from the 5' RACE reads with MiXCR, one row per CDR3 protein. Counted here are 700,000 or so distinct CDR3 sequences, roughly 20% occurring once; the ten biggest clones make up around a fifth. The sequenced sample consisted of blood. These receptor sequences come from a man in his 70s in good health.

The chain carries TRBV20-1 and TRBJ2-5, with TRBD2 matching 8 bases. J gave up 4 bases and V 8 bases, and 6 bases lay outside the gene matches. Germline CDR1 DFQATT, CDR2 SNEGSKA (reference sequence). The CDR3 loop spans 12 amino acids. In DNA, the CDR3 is TGCAGTCCCGGGAGGGTCTTAGAGACCCAGTACTTC. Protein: CSPGRVLETQYF.

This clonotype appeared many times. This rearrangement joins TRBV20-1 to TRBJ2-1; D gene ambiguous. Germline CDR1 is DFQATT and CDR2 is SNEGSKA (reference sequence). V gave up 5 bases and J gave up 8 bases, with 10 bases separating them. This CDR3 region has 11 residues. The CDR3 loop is CSAQALDEQFF. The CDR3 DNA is TGCAGTGCTCAGGCCCTCGATGAGCAGTTCTTC.

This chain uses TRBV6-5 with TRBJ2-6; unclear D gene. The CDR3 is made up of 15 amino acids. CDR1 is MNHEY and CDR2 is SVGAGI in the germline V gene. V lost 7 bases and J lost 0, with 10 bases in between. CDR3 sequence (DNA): TGTGCCAGCACCAATACAGCCTCTGGGGCCAACGTCCTGACTTTC. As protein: CASTNTASGANVLTF.